A single sample gave rise to the 9 T cell receptor beta chains below, sequenced in a study of tumor-infiltrating lymphocytes in primary liver carcinoma. A primer matching the constant region was used to make TCR beta cDNA from approximately 520 ng of total RNA. Three nested multiplex PCR rounds, a slightly modified ARM-PCR method, built the TCR beta libraries. TRBV1-TRBV30 forward primers paired with a C-beta reverse primer were used in the first two PCR rounds, which ran roughly 10 cycles each. TCRdb independently ran MiXCR on the multiplex PCR reads; one entry per CDR3 protein. The table lists 300,000 to 400,000 distinct CDR3 sequences, less than 65% of them singletons. For blood RNA, unsorted whole blood served as the source, and germline DNA was extracted too. Sequences were obtained from peripheral blood. These receptors were taken from a man aged 40-55 years with primary liver carcinoma and hepatitis B virus infection.

A word on this clonotype: A much more abundant neighbour one base away suggests this may be a read error. The CDR3 bases are TGTGGCAGCAGCCACCGGGGGAGCTCTGGAAACACCATATATTTT. It encodes CGSSHRGSSGNTIYF. This chain connects TRBV14 to TRBJ1-3; the D gene is possibly TRBD1 (5 bases). This CDR3 contains 15 residues. In germline, CDR1 is SGHDN, CDR2 FVKESK.

The chain links TRBV6-6 to TRBJ2-2, with D possibly being TRBD2 (6 bases). V was trimmed by 1 base and J by 0 bases, leaving 9 bases between them. Germline CDR1 is MNHNY and CDR2 is SVGAGI (reference sequence). The CDR3 runs 16 residues. CDR3 bases: TGTGCCAGCAGTTACTTCGGGAGCGCGAACACCGGGGAGCTGTTTTTT. Amino acids: CASSYFGSANTGELFF.

The CDR3 DNA reads TGTGCCAGTAGCGCAACCAGGCAGGGTTATGGCTACACCTTC. This translates into CASSATRQGYGYTF. The J gene is TRBJ1-2, the V gene TRBV19; tentatively, D is TRBD1 (5 bases). Germline assignment: CDR1 LNHDA and CDR2 SQIVND (reference sequence). CDR3 length: 14 amino acids. The V gene lost 6 bases and the J gene lost 5 bases, with 16 bases spanning the gap.

This clonotype came up many times. J is TRBJ1-6 and V is TRBV10-3; 12 bases match TRBD1. V lost 11 bases, J lost 10 bases, and 9 bases stayed unmatched. The V gene's germline CDR1 is ENHRY and CDR2 SYGVKD. This CDR3 comprises 14 residues. The CDR3 is CAAGGDRGRSPLHF. CDR3 sequence (DNA): TGTGCCGCGGGCGGGGACAGGGGGCGATCACCCCTCCACTTT.

As regards this clonotype: Possible read error: a much larger clone is one base away. CDR3 coding DNA: TGTGCCAGCAGCCCCGAGATTGTCCTAGCGAGATCAGATACGCAGTATTTT. Amino acid sequence: CASSPEIVLARSDTQYF. J is TRBJ2-3 and V is TRBV5-4, with D perhaps TRBD2 (6 bases). This CDR3 region has 17 residues. Germline V gene data show CDR1 as SGHNT and CDR2 as YYREEE (reference sequence). V lost 4 bases and J 4 bases, leaving 22 bases between the germline ends. The full variable domain, rest sourced from reference TRBV5-4 and TRBJ2-3, is ETGVTQSPTHLIKTRGQQVTLRCSSQSGHNTVSWYQQALGQGPQFIFQYYREEENGRGNFPPRFSGLQFPNYSSELNVNALELDDSALYLCASSPEIVLARSDTQYFGPGTRLTVL.

Concerning this clonotype itself: At one boundary the junction diverges from the germline segment, which might be a read error. CDR3 sequence: CDSSSGLTTTYNEQSF. CDR3 nucleotides: TGTGACAGCAGCTCAGGACTAACCACTACCTACAATGAGCAGTCCTTC. The rearrangement uses TRBV11-2 and TRBJ2-1; D might be TRBD2 (6 bases). The CDR3 has 16 amino acids. Germline CDR1 SGHAT, CDR2 FQNNGV. The full variable domain, with the rest looked up from reference TRBV11-2 and TRBJ2-1, is EAGVAQSPRYKIIEKRQSVAFWCNPISGHATLYWYQQILGQGPKLLIQFQNNGVVDDSQLPKDRFSAERLKGVDSTLKIQPAKLEDSAVYLCDSSSGLTTTYNEQSFGPGTRLTVL.

CDR3 region: CASSFRWGAHSEQFF. For the CDR3, the DNA is TGTGCCAGCAGCTTTAGGTGGGGGGCCCACAGTGAACAGTTCTTC. The chain joins TRBV11-2 to TRBJ2-1; D may be TRBD1 or TRBD2 (6 bases each). The CDR3 extends over 15 amino acids. CDR1 SGHAT and CDR2 FQNNGV come from the germline V gene. Trimming removed 3 bases at V and 13 bases at J, with 22 bases between.

With respect to this clonotype: One end of the junction varies from germline; a read error may be responsible. The V and J genes are TRBV30 and TRBJ1-2, with D uncertain. The CDR3 length is 13 residues. Germline values: CDR1 GTSNPN, CDR2 SVGIG (reference sequence). The CDR3 region is CAWSRYQDYVYTF. The CDR3 DNA is TGTGCCTGGAGTAGGTATCAGGACTATGTCTACACCTTC. Drawing the rest from reference TRBV30 and TRBJ1-2, the complete variable domain is SQTIHQWPATLVQPVGSPLSLECTVEGTSNPNLYWYRQAAGRGLQLLFYSVGIGQISSEVPQNLSASRPQDRQFILSSKKLLLSDSGFYLCAWSRYQDYVYTFGSGTRLTVV.

This chain uses TRBV10-3 with TRBJ2-7; D perhaps matches TRBD2 (6 bases). CDR3 length: 14 amino acids. Trimming took 5 bases from V and 0 from J, leaving 11 bases between them. Looked up from germline, CDR1 is ENHRY and CDR2 is SYGVKD. The CDR3 DNA sequence: TGTGCCATCAGTAACACTAGCAGCTCCTACGAGCAGTACTTC. This gives the protein CAISNTSSSYEQYF.